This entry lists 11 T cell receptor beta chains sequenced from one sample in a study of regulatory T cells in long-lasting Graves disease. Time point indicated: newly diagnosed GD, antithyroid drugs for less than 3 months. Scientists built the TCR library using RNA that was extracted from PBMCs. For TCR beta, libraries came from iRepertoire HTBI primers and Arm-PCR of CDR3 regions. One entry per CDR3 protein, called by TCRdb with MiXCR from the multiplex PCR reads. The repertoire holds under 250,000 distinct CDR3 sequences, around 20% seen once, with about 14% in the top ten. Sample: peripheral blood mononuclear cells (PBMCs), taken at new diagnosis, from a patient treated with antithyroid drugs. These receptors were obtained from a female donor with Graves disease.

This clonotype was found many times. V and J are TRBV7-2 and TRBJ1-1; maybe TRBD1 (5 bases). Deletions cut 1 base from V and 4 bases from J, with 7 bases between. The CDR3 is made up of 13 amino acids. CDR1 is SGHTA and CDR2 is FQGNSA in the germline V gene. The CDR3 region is CASSLEGFTEAFF. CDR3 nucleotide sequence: TGTGCCAGCAGCTTAGAGGGGTTCACTGAAGCTTTCTTT.

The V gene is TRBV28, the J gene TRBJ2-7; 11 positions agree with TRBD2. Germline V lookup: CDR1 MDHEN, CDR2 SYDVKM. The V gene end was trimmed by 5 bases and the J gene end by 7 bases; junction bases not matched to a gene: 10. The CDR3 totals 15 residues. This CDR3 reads CASSPGSGRAKEQYF. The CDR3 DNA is TGTGCCAGCAGTCCGGGTAGCGGGAGGGCCAAGGAGCAGTACTTC.

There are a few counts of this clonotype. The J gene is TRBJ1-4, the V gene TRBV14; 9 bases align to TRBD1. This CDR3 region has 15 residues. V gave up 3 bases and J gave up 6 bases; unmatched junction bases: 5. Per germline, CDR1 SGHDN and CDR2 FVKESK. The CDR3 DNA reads TGTGCCAGCAGCCAGGCCGGGACAGGGTATGAAAAACTGTTTTTT. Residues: CASSQAGTGYEKLFF.

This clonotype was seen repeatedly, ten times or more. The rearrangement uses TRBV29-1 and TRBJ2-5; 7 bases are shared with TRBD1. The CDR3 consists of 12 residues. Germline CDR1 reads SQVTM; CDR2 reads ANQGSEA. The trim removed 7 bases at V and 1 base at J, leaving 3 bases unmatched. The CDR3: CSARTGQETQYF. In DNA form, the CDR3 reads TGCAGCGCCCGGACAGGCCAAGAGACCCAGTACTTC.

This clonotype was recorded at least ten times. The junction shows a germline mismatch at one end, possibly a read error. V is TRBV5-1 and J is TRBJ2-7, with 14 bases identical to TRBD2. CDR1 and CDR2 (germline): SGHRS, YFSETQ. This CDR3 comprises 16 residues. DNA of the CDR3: TGTGCCAGCAGCTTGGGACTAGCGGGAGTTAACTACGAGCAGTACTTC. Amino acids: CASSLGLAGVNYEQYF.

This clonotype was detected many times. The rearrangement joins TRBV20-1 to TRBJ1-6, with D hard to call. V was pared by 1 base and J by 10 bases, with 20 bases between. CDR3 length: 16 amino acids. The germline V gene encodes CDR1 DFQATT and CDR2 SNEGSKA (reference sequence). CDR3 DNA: TGCAGTGCTAGAGCCCCCGGACGTCAGGAGGGATCACCCCTCCACTTT. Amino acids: CSARAPGRQEGSPLHF.

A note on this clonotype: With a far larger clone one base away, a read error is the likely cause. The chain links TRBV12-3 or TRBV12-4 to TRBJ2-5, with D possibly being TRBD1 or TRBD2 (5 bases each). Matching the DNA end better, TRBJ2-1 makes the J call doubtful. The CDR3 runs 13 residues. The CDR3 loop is CASSWWGSDEQFF. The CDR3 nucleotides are TGTGCCAGCAGTTGGTGGGGGAGCGATGAGCAGTTCTTC.

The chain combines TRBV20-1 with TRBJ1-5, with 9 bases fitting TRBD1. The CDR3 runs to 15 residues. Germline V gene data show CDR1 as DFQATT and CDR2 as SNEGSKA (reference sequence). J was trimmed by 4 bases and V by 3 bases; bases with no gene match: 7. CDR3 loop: CSASAGTGRNQPQHF. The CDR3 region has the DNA TGCAGTGCTAGCGCCGGGACAGGGAGGAATCAGCCCCAGCATTTT.

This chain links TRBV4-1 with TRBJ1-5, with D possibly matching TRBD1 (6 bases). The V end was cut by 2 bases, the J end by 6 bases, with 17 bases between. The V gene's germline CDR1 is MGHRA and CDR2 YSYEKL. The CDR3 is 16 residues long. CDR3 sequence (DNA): TGCGCCAGCAGCCAACTAGGGGGGGCGCAGGGTCAGCCCCAGCATTTT. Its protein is CASSQLGGAQGQPQHF.

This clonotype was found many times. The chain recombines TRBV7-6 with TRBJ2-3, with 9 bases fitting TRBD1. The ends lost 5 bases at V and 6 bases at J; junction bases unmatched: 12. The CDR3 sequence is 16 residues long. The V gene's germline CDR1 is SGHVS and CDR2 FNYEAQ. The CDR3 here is CASSPFGTGTGDTQYF. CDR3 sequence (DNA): TGTGCCAGCAGCCCCTTCGGGACAGGGACGGGGGATACGCAGTATTTT.

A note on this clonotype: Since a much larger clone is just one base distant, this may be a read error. CDR3 residues: CANSLERSSTDTQYF. CDR3 bases: TGCGCCAACAGCCTGGAACGCTCTAGCACAGATACGCAGTATTTT. The rearrangement links TRBV4-1 to TRBJ2-3, with unresolved D. Germline-derived CDR1 and CDR2 are MGHRA and YSYEKL. This CDR3 is 15 amino acids long.